In this sample, the clone carrying this T cell receptor beta chain turned up a few times. This specimen comes from a study of OX40 agonist ivuxolimab in advanced cancers. Looking at the study overall: Averaging roughly 60 years in age, with a range of about 23 to 79, the cohort was approximately 84% male.

The method was immunoSEQ multiplex PCR; TCRdb's version includes in-frame clones alone and lacks a portion of them. The sample shows about 43,000 clones, approximately 83% of them seen only once. The sample was CD4+ or CD8+ T cells sorted from blood, taken in a trial of the OX40 agonist ivuxolimab. The sequence came from an adult with an advanced solid tumor such as melanoma, head and neck, liver or kidney cancer.

Here the CDR3 reads CASSLSWGSYNEQFF. For the CDR3, the DNA is TGTGCCAGCAGCTTGTCATGGGGATCCTACAATGAGCAGTTCTTC. The chain combines TRBV5-5 with TRBJ2-1; D is unresolved. Germline V gene data show CDR1 as SGHKS and CDR2 as YYEKEE (reference sequence). Trimming removed 1 base from V and 1 base from J, with 9 bases in between. This CDR3 is built from 15 residues. The full variable domain, its missing parts supplied by reference TRBV5-5 and TRBJ2-1, is DAGVTQSPTHLIKTRGQQVTLRCSPISGHKSVSWYQQVLGQGPQFIFQYYEKEERGRGNFPDRFSARQFPNYSSELNVNALLLGDSALYLCASSLSWGSYNEQFFGPGTRLTVL.